This T cell receptor beta chain was obtained from a study of cytomegalovirus exposure and HLA in healthy donors. Primers for the PCR totalled 60 Vbeta and 13 Jbeta. Sequencing was performed with immunoSEQ multiplex PCR; in TCRdb, only in-frame clones are kept and a portion is missing. This sample has about 83,000 clones; roughly 77% occur once, and the top ten carry around 4%. Findings and caveats of the study: Generally TCR sequences proved uncommon, though certain public TCRs appeared in numerous donors.

Points on this clone: Its antigen is not identified.

Sequences were obtained from PBMCs. The sequence was collected from a man aged 55-75 years in good health and CMV-seronegative.

The chain's CDR3 is CASSGPEDSYGYTF. The CDR3 DNA reads as TGTGCCAGCAGTGGGCCTGAGGACAGCTATGGCTACACCTTC. This chain joins TRBV25-1 and TRBJ1-2, with a possible D match to TRBD1 (6 bases). Looked up from germline, CDR1 is MGHDK and CDR2 is SYGVNS. CDR3 size: 14 residues. Trimming stripped 4 bases from V and 4 bases from J, with 13 bases between.